This note documents a single T cell receptor (beta chain) sequence. The sample originates from a study of graft-versus-host responses after intestinal transplantation. Investigators plated approximately 200,000 CFSE-labeled responder cells together with approximately 200,000 irradiated stimulator cells labeled with violet dye. Assay: immunoSEQ multiplex PCR; the TCRdb copy retains only in-frame clones and omits some. The sample contains more than 10,000 clones, more than 25% of which appear only once. Study results and limitations: The study associated peak circulating GvH clone levels with early post-transplant HvG declines.

The clonotype was recovered from a human patient who received an intestinal transplant. Material: alloreactive CD8+ T cells from a mixed lymphocyte reaction culture, obtained before intestinal transplant. Sample subset: CFSE-low proliferating T cells sorted from roughly six-day pre-transplant mixed lymphocyte reaction (GvH or HvG direction).

The CDR3 DNA follows: TGTGCCAGCAGTTACTACGTAGAGACCCAGTACTTC. Translating it yields CASSYYVETQYF. This chain joins TRBV6-6 and TRBJ2-5; D uncertain. The CDR3 runs to 12 residues. Deletions cut 1 base from V and 4 bases from J, with 4 bases between. Germline CDR1 reads MNHNY; CDR2 reads SVGAGI (reference sequence).